This paragraph reports one T cell receptor (beta chain). Its specificity is unknown. Here immunoSEQ multiplex PCR was the method, and the copy in TCRdb shows in-frame clones only, minus some. The sample lists around 30,000 clones, 90% occurring once. CDR1 and CDR2 (germline): LNHDA, SQIVND (reference sequence). CDR3 length: 15 residues. The V and J ends lost 0 bases and 5 bases respectively, with 10 bases between them. The sample comes from a study of lymphopenia after photon versus proton radiotherapy. Study-wide results and limits: Relative stability marked proton patients; photon patients lost diversity and naive cells. After lymphocyte nadir, photon-treated repertoires showed oligoclonal expansion, especially CD8+ Temra.

The clonotype was recovered from a woman aged 45-65 years with pancreatic cancer. The chain recombines TRBV19 with TRBJ1-4, with D hard to call. Sequencing was performed on peripheral blood, taken from a patient treated with photon-based radiotherapy. The CDR3 region is CASSIDGGLNEKLFF. As DNA, the CDR3 is TGTGCCAGTAGTATAGACGGCGGACTCAATGAAAAACTGTTTTTT.